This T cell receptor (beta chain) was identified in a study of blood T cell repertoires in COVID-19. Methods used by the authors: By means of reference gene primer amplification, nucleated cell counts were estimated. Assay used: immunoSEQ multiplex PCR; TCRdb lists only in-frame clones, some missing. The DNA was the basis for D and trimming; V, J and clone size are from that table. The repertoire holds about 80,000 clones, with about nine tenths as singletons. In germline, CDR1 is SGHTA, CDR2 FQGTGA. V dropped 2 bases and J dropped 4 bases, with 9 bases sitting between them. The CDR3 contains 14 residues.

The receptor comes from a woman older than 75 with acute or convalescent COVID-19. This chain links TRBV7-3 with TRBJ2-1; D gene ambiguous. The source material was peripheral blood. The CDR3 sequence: CASSLGGVYNEQFF. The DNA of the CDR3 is TGTGCCAGCAGCTTAGGCGGAGTATACAATGAGCAGTTCTTC.